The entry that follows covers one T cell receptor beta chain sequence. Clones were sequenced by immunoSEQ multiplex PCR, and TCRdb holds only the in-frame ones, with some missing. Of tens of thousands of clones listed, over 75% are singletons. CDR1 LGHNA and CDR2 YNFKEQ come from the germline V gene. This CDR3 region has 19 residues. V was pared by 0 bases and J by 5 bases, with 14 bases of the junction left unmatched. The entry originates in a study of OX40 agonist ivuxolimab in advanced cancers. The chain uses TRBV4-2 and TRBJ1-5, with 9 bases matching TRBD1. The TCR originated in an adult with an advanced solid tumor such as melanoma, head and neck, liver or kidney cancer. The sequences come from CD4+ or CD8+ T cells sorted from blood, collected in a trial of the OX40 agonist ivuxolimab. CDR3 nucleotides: TGTGCCAGCAGCCAAGATATTCTGGGGTCCGGGACAGGGCATCAGCCCCAGCATTTT. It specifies CASSQDILGSGTGHQPQHF.